One and the same sample provided the 19 T cell receptor beta chains below, sequenced in a study of T-cell reconstitution after alpha-beta-depleted transplantation in children. It was with unique molecular identifiers that the TCRbeta library was prepared. TCRdb passed the PCR reads through MiXCR, listing each CDR3 protein once. Of around 670,000 distinct CDR3 sequences in the sample, 10% to 15% were seen once. The material sequenced was PBMCs, taken before TCRalphabeta/CD19-depleted stem cell transplant. Source of these receptors: a girl aged 2-15 years with congenital amegakaryocytic thrombocytopenia, due to receive a stem cell transplant.

The J gene is TRBJ2-7, the V gene TRBV28; 8 bases line up with TRBD2. The V gene end was trimmed by 5 bases and the J gene end by 0 bases; junction bases not matched to a gene: 12. The germline gives CDR1 MDHEN, CDR2 SYDVKM. This CDR3 contains 17 residues. The CDR3 loop is CASSPQGLGYSSYEQYF. CDR3 sequence (DNA): TGTGCCAGCAGTCCTCAGGGACTAGGTTACAGCTCCTACGAGCAGTACTTC.

The sample holds a few counts of this clonotype. V is TRBV7-2 and J is TRBJ2-1, with D tentatively TRBD2 (5 bases). The CDR3 totals 14 residues. Germline loops: CDR1 SGHTA, CDR2 FQGNSA. V lost 2 bases to trimming and J lost 7 bases, with 12 bases between them. The chain's CDR3 is CASSLSTISNEQFF. In DNA form, the CDR3 reads TGTGCCAGCAGCTTATCGACTATCTCGAATGAGCAGTTCTTC.

The CDR3 loop reads CSAVGGNGNEQFF. The CDR3 region has the DNA TGCAGCGCTGTCGGGGGGAACGGCAATGAGCAGTTCTTC. The chain combines TRBV29-1 with TRBJ2-1; TRBD2 matches 7 bases. The CDR3 length is 13 residues. Per germline, CDR1 SQVTM and CDR2 ANQGSEA. V was clipped by 7 bases and J by 6 bases; unmatched bases: 9.

V is TRBV7-9 and J is TRBJ2-5, with 10 bases matching TRBD2. Germline values: CDR1 SEHNR, CDR2 FQNEAQ (reference sequence). Unmatched junction bases numbered 4, after V lost 2 bases and J lost 4 bases. There are 15 residues in the CDR3. The CDR3 DNA reads as TGTGCCAGCAGCTTACTAGCGGGAGATTTAGAGACCCAGTACTTC. Protein sequence: CASSLLAGDLETQYF.

In its sample, this clonotype was seen many times. The chain recombines TRBV10-3 with TRBJ2-1, with D unclear. Per germline, CDR1 ENHRY and CDR2 SYGVKD. The CDR3 runs to 13 residues. Trimming took 0 bases from V and 8 from J, leaving 8 bases between them. The DNA for the CDR3 is TGTGCCATCAGTGAGTCGAGGACCTATGAGCAGTTCTTC. The encoded protein is CAISESRTYEQFF.

This chain links TRBV5-1 with TRBJ2-5, with 7 nucleotides matching TRBD2. The CDR3 is 17 residues long. The junction had 12 bases not matched to a gene; V was cut back by 4 bases and J by 0 bases. Germline V gene sequence: CDR1 SGHRS, CDR2 YFSETQ. CDR3 sequence: CASSLGWAGTNQETQYF. In nucleotides, the CDR3 is TGCGCCAGCAGCCTGGGTTGGGCAGGGACTAACCAAGAGACCCAGTACTTC.

This clonotype was seen only a few times. The chain recombines TRBV27 with TRBJ2-3; the match to TRBD2 covers 10 bases. Germline V gene data show CDR1 as MNHEY and CDR2 as SMNVEV (reference sequence). J lost 2 bases, V lost 8 bases, and 7 bases had no gene match. This CDR3 region has 15 residues. CDR3 amino acids: CASRVGLADTDTQYF. CDR3 DNA: TGTGCCAGCCGGGTTGGACTAGCGGACACAGATACGCAGTATTTT.

The J gene is TRBJ2-3, the V gene TRBV20-1, with 8 bases identical to TRBD1. Germline trimming cut 3 bases from V and 3 bases from J; bases unmatched to any gene: 5. The V gene's germline CDR1 is DFQATT and CDR2 SNEGSKA (reference sequence). The length of the CDR3 is 14 residues. The CDR3 loop is CSARVWTGTDTQYF. As DNA, the CDR3 is TGCAGTGCTAGGGTTTGGACAGGGACAGATACGCAGTATTTT.

In its sample, this clonotype was seen many times. The genes are TRBV29-1 and TRBJ2-1, with TRBD2 matching 8 bases. The ends lost 8 bases at V and 9 bases at J; junction bases unmatched: 15. CDR3 length: 14 amino acids. Germline V gene sequence: CDR1 SQVTM, CDR2 ANQGSEA. CDR3 region: CSSGGREVFTEQFF. The CDR3 nucleotides are TGCAGCTCCGGGGGGCGGGAGGTATTTACTGAGCAGTTCTTC.

This clonotype was counted many times. The rearrangement links TRBV20-1 to TRBJ1-1; unclear D gene. With 6 bases removed from V and 0 bases from J, the gap between germline ends came to 11 bases. The CDR3 totals 13 residues. Germline V gene sequence: CDR1 DFQATT, CDR2 SNEGSKA (reference sequence). The CDR3 nucleotides are TGCAGTGCGACCGACGAATTGAACACTGAAGCTTTCTTT. Translated, it gives CSATDELNTEAFF.

This clonotype was counted ten times or more. The rearrangement uses TRBV20-1 and TRBJ2-7; maybe TRBD2 (5 bases). V lost 3 bases and J 4 bases, leaving 19 bases between the germline ends. In germline, CDR1 is DFQATT, CDR2 SNEGSKA (reference sequence). The CDR3 extends over 15 amino acids. This CDR3 reads CSARDLAMWEYEQYF. CDR3 DNA: TGCAGTGCTAGGGACCTCGCGATGTGGGAGTACGAGCAGTACTTC.

This clonotype was observed at least ten times. V and J are TRBV20-1 and TRBJ2-1, with D unclear. This CDR3 is 12 amino acids long. Germline V gives CDR1 DFQATT, CDR2 SNEGSKA (reference sequence). Trimming removed 1 base at V and 10 bases at J, with 11 bases between. The CDR3 is CSARVLRKEQFF. The CDR3 DNA is TGCAGTGCTAGAGTGCTGCGTAAAGAGCAGTTCTTC.

This clonotype appeared a few times. The genes are TRBV7-9 and TRBJ2-1; 8 bases align to TRBD2. The germline CDR1 and CDR2 sequences are SEHNR and FQNEAQ (reference sequence). Trimming at V came to 3 bases and at J to 6 bases, leaving 7 bases not matched to a gene. The CDR3 runs to 15 residues. In nucleotides, the CDR3 is TGTGCCAGCAGCTTCTGGCGGGAGGACGGCAATGAGCAGTTCTTC. The encoded protein is CASSFWREDGNEQFF. Full variable domain (missing parts from reference TRBV7-9 and TRBJ2-1): DTGVSQNPRHKITKRGQNVTFRCDPISEHNRLYWYRQTLGQGPEFLTYFQNEAQLEKSRLLSDRFSAERPKGSFSTLEIQRTEQGDSAMYLCASSFWREDGNEQFFGPGTRLTVL.

This clonotype was seen ten or more times. CDR3 loop: CASSLARLRGNEQFF. The CDR3 DNA sequence: TGTGCCAGCAGCTTAGCGAGGCTCAGGGGAAATGAGCAGTTCTTC. V is TRBV7-8 and J is TRBJ2-1, with D perhaps TRBD1 (6 bases). This CDR3 region has 15 residues. V was shortened by 0 bases and J by 7 bases, with 13 bases between the two germline ends. CDR1 is SGHVS, CDR2 FQNEAQ, per germline.

This chain joins TRBV5-1 and TRBJ1-2, with 7 nucleotides matching TRBD1. V lost 0 bases and J lost 0; bases outside the gene matches: 2. The CDR3 consists of 15 residues. Germline-derived CDR1 and CDR2 are SGHRS and YFSETQ. The CDR3 nucleotides are TGCGCCAGCAGCTTGGGACAGGGTGCTAACTATGGCTACACCTTC. The encoded protein is CASSLGQGANYGYTF.

On this clonotype: A much larger clone lies one base from this, so it may be a read error. This CDR3 is CASTSWGRSYEQYF. The CDR3 region has the DNA TGCGCCAGCACTTCCTGGGGTCGATCCTACGAGCAGTACTTC. The chain links TRBV5-1 to TRBJ2-7; D is unresolved. CDR3 size: 14 residues. The V gene lost 6 bases and the J gene lost 1 base, with 14 bases spanning the gap. Per germline, CDR1 SGHRS and CDR2 YFSETQ.

This clonotype was seen at least ten times. The genes are TRBV7-2 and TRBJ2-7; TRBD2 is a possible D gene (6 bases). The V gene's germline CDR1 is SGHTA and CDR2 FQGNSA. This CDR3 has 14 amino acids. Trimming removed 3 bases at V and 0 bases at J, with 9 bases between. The CDR3 DNA sequence: TGTGCCAGCAGCTTCGCGGGAAGCTCCTACGAGCAGTACTTC. It translates to CASSFAGSSYEQYF.

To note about this clonotype: A clone one base away is much larger, so this may be a read error. The chain is built from TRBV5-1 and TRBJ1-1; no clear D. The CDR3 is 14 residues long. The V gene lost 5 bases and the J gene lost 7 bases, with 18 bases spanning the gap. CDR1 and CDR2 from the germline V gene are SGHRS and YFSETQ. CDR3 nucleotides: TGCGCCAGCAGTCTTTTGGGGAGGAGAAATGAAGCTTTCTTT. It encodes CASSLLGRRNEAFF.

This clonotype was recorded many times. The rearrangement uses TRBV11-2 and TRBJ2-3; D uncertain. The CDR3 consists of 14 residues. The V end lost 5 bases, the J end lost 4 bases, and 13 bases lay between the germline ends. CDR1 SGHAT and CDR2 FQNNGV come from the germline V gene. CDR3 residues: CASSPTWGPDTQYF. The CDR3 bases are TGTGCCAGCAGCCCAACTTGGGGTCCAGATACGCAGTATTTT. The whole variable domain, remainder taken from reference TRBV11-2 and TRBJ2-3, is EAGVAQSPRYKIIEKRQSVAFWCNPISGHATLYWYQQILGQGPKLLIQFQNNGVVDDSQLPKDRFSAERLKGVDSTLKIQPAKLEDSAVYLCASSPTWGPDTQYFGPGTRLTVL.